These 7 T cell receptor beta chains came from one sample sequenced in a study of blood T cell repertoires in COVID-19. Only in-frame clones appear in the TCRdb table, and some are missing; sequencing was by immunoSEQ multiplex PCR. This table has 250,000 to 300,000 clones, 80% to 90% appearing once. The sample taken for sequencing was peripheral blood. These receptors were taken from a woman between 70 and 85 years old with COVID-19, enrolled during active disease.

The chain couples TRBV30 to TRBJ1-5; 12 nucleotides agree with TRBD1. V shed 3 bases, J shed 6 bases, and the junction held 3 bases outside the gene matches. CDR1 and CDR2 from the germline V gene are GTSNPN and SVGIG (reference sequence). This CDR3 is 14 amino acids long. DNA of the CDR3: TGTGCCTGGAGCAGGGACAGGGGGCCTCAGCCCCAGCATTTT. Amino acids: CAWSRDRGPQPQHF.

CDR3 in amino acids: CASRFRGNTEAFF. CDR3 bases: TGTGCCAGCAGATTTAGGGGGAACACTGAAGCTTTCTTT. This chain connects TRBV6-5 to TRBJ1-1; possibly TRBD1 for D (5 bases). From germline, CDR1 is MNHEY and CDR2 SVGAGI. V dropped 6 bases and J dropped 1 base, with 9 bases sitting between them. This CDR3 is built from 13 residues.

A note on this clone: A read error may produce the germline difference seen at one junction end. The genes are TRBV5-6 and TRBJ2-1, with TRBD2 matching over 8 bases. This CDR3 comprises 13 residues. The V gene's germline CDR1 is SGHDT and CDR2 YYEEEE. CDR3 DNA sequence: TGTGCCAGCAACCTCGGACTAGCCGGTGAGCGGTTCTTC. Its protein is CASNLGLAGERFF.

This clone appeared a single time. The chain links TRBV11-3 to TRBJ1-5, with D uncertain. V shed 3 bases and J shed 7 bases, with 10 bases lying between them. Germline V gene sequence: CDR1 SGHNT, CDR2 YENEEA. The CDR3 is 13 amino acids. CDR3 sequence: CASSLRHGQPQHF. The CDR3, as DNA: TGTGCCAGCAGCTTGCGTCACGGGCAGCCCCAGCATTTT.

The rearrangement links TRBV6-6 to TRBJ2-5; D remains unclear. Germline loops: CDR1 MNHNY, CDR2 SVGAGI (reference sequence). V shed 2 bases and J shed 5 bases, with 15 bases lying between them. This CDR3 is built from 15 residues. In DNA, the CDR3 is TGTGCCAGCAGTTACGGGCCTCGAACTTCGGAGACCCAGTACTTC. The encoded protein is CASSYGPRTSETQYF.

The chain couples TRBV5-1 to TRBJ2-7; the D is unclear. V was clipped by 0 bases and J by 2 bases, with 12 bases between them. Germline V CDR1 and CDR2: SGHRS, YFSETQ. The CDR3 runs to 15 residues. This CDR3 is CASSLGGSKTYEQYF. The DNA for the CDR3 is TGCGCCAGCAGCTTGGGAGGTAGCAAGACCTACGAGCAGTACTTC. The full variable domain, its missing parts supplied by reference TRBV5-1 and TRBJ2-7, is KAGVTQTPRYLIKTRGQQVTLSCSPISGHRSVSWYQQTPGQGLQFLFEYFSETQRNKGNFPGRFSGRQFSNSRSEMNVSTLELGDSALYLCASSLGGSKTYEQYFGPGTRLTVT.

This rearrangement joins TRBV7-2 to TRBJ1-1; 9 nucleotides line up with TRBD1. This CDR3 spans 15 amino acids. Germline V gives CDR1 SGHTA, CDR2 FQGNSA. Losses at the gene ends were 1 base for V and 6 bases for J; bases not matched to a gene: 6. Here the CDR3 reads CASSLVLWDRAEAFF. CDR3 coding DNA: TGTGCCAGCAGCTTAGTGTTATGGGACAGGGCTGAAGCTTTCTTT.